This T cell receptor beta chain was identified in a study of blood T cell repertoires in COVID-19. About the study: Collection of acute and convalescent COVID-19 samples took place in the United States, Italy and Spain.

Trimming took off 9 bases at V and 0 bases at J, with 11 bases between the two ends. CDR1 and CDR2 from the germline V gene are WNHNN and SYGVQD (reference sequence). The length of the CDR3 is 13 residues. Using immunoSEQ multiplex PCR, the repertoire was profiled, and TCRdb retains in-frame clones only, with some absent. The sample contains about 130,000 clones, roughly 90% of which appear only once. All recovered Cohort 3 donors got two negative PCRs, got clearance, or saw symptom resolution. The chain joins TRBV10-1 to TRBJ1-1; no reliable D call. The sample taken for sequencing was PBMCs or T cells enriched from blood (not recorded which). The origin of this receptor is a woman between 45 and 60 years old who had recovered from COVID-19. The CDR3 coding sequence is TGCGCCAGTGGTTCAGGATTGAACACTGAAGCTTTCTTT. As protein: CASGSGLNTEAFF.